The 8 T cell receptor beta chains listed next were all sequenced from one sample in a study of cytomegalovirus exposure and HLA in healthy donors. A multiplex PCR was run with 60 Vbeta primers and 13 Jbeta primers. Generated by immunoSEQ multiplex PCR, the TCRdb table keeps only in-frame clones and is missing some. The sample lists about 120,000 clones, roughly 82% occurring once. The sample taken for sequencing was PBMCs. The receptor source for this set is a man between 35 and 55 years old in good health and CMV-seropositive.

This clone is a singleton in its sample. CDR3 region: CGSGGGGRNTDTQYF. CDR3 nucleotides: TGTGGTAGCGGGGGCGGGGGCAGAAACACAGATACGCAGTATTTT. This chain uses TRBV6-6 with TRBJ2-3; 9 nucleotides align to TRBD2. CDR1 is MNHNY, CDR2 SVGAGI, per germline (reference sequence). The CDR3 has 15 residues.

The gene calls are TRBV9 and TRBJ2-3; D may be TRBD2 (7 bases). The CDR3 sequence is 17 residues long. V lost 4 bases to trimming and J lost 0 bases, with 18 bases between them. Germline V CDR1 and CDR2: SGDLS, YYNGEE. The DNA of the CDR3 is TGTGCCAGCAGCCCGAGGGGGGGGACTTCTAGCACAGATACGCAGTATTTT. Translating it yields CASSPRGGTSSTDTQYF.

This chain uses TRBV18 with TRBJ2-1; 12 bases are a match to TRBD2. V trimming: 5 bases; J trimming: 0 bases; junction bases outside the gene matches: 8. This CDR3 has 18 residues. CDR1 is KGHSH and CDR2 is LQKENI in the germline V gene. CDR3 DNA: TGTGCCAGCTCATCAGCTAGCGGGGGGGCCAGCTCCTACAATGAGCAGTTCTTC. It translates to CASSSASGGASSYNEQFF.

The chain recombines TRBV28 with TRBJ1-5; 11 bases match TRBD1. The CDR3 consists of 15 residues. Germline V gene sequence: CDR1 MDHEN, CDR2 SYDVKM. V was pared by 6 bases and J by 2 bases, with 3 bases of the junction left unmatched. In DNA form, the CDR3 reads TGTGCCAGCAGCAGGGACAGGGGGGGCAATCAGCCCCAGCATTTT. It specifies CASSRDRGGNQPQHF. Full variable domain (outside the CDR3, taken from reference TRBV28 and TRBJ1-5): DVKVTQSSRYLVKRTGEKVFLECVQDMDHENMFWYRQDPGLGLRLIYFSYDVKMKEKGDIPEGYSVSREKKERFSLILESASTNQTSMYLCASSRDRGGNQPQHFGDGTRLSIL.

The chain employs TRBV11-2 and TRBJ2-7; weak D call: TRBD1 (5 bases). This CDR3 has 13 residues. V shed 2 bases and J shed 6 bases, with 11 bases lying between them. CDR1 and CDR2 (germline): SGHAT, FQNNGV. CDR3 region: CASSLRGSGEQYF. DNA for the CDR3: TGTGCCAGCAGCTTAAGGGGTTCAGGCGAGCAGTACTTC.

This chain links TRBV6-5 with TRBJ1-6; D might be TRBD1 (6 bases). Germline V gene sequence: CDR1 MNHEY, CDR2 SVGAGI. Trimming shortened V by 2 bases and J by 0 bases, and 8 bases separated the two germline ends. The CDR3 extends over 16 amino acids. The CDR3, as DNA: TGTGCCAGCAGTTACAGGGGGACCTCCTATAATTCACCCCTCCACTTT. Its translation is CASSYRGTSYNSPLHF.

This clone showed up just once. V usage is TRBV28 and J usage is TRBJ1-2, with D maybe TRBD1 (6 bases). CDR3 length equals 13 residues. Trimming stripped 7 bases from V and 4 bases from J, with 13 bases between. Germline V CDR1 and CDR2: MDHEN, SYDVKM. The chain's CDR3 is CASKGEGVYGYTF. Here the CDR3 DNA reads TGTGCCAGCAAGGGTGAGGGGGTCTATGGCTACACCTTC.

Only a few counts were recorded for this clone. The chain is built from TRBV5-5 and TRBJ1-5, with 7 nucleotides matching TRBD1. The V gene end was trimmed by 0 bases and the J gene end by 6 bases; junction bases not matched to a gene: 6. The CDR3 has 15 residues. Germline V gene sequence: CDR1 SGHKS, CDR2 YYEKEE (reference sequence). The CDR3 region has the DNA TGTGCCAGCAGCTTGGAACAGGGGTCCAGTCAGCCCCAGCATTTT. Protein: CASSLEQGSSQPQHF.